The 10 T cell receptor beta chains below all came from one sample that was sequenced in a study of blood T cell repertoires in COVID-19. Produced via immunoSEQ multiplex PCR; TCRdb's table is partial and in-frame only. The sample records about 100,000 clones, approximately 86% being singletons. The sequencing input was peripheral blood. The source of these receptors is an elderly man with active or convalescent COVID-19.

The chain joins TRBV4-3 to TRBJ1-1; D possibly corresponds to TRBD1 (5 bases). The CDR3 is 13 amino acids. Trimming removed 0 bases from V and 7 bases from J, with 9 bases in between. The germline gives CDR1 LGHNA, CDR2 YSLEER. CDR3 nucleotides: TGCGCCAGCAGCCAAGAGCGGGGGGTTGAAGCTTTCTTT. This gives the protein CASSQERGVEAFF.

CDR3 sequence reads: CASSNPTGSAFF. CDR3 coding DNA: TGTGCCAGCAGTAACCCGACAGGGAGTGCTTTCTTT. V gene TRBV27 combines with J gene TRBJ1-1; 7 bases align to TRBD1. The ends lost 5 bases at V and 11 bases at J; junction bases unmatched: 8. This CDR3 comprises 12 residues. Germline V gene lookup returns CDR1 MNHEY and CDR2 SMNVEV (reference sequence).

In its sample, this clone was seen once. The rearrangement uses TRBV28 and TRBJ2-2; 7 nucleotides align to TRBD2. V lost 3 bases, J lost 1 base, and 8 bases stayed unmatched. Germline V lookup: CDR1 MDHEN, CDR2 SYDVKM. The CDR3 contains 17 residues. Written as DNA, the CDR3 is TGTGCCAGCAGTTTTATCCGACGGGGGGAGAACACCGGGGAGCTGTTTTTT. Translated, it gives CASSFIRRGENTGELFF.

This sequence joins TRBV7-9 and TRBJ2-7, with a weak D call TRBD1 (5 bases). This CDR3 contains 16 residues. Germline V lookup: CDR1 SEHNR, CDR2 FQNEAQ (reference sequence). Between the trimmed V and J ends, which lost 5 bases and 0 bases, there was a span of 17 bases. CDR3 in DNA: TGTGCCAGCAGCCCGAGACAGCTAGGTAGCTCCTACGAGCAGTACTTC. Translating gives CASSPRQLGSSYEQYF.

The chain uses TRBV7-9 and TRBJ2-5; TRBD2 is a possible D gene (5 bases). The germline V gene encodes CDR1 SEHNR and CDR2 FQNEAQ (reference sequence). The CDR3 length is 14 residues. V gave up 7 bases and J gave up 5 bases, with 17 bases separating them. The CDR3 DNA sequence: TGTGCCAGCAACAAACTAGTTTTTCTTGAGACCCAGTACTTC. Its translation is CASNKLVFLETQYF. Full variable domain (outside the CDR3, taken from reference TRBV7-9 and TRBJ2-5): DTGVSQNPRHKITKRGQNVTFRCDPISEHNRLYWYRQTLGQGPEFLTYFQNEAQLEKSRLLSDRFSAERPKGSFSTLEIQRTEQGDSAMYLCASNKLVFLETQYFGPGTRLLVL.

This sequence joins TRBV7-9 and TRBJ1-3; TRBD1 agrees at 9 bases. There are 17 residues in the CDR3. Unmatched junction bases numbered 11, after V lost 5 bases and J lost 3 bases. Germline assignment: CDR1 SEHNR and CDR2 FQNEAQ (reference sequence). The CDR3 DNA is TGTGCCAGCAGCCTACTCCTGGGACAGGGTCTTGGAAACACCATATATTTT. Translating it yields CASSLLLGQGLGNTIYF.

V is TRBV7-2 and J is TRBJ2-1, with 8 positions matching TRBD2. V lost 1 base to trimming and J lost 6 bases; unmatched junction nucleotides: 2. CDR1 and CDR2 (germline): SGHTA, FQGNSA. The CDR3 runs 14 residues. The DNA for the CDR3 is TGTGCCAGCAGCTTAGGAGGACTAGCCAATGAGCAGTTCTTC. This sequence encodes CASSLGGLANEQFF.

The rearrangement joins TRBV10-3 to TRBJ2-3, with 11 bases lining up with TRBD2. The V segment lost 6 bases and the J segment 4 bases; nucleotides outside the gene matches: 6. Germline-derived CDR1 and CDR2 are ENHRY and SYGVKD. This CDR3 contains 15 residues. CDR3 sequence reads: CAISTSGRSADTQYF. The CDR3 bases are TGTGCCATCAGCACTAGCGGGAGATCTGCAGATACGCAGTATTTT.

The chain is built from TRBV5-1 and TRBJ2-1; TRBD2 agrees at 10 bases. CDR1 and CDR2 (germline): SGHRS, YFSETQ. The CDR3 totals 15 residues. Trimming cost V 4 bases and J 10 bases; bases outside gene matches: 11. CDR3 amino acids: CASSPTGTSAGEQFF. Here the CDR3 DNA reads TGCGCCAGCAGCCCGACCGGGACTAGCGCCGGGGAGCAGTTCTTC.

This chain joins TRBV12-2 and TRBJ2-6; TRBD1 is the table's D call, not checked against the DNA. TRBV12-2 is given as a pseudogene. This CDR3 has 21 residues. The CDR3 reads CASRLAHSRDTVNSGANVLTF. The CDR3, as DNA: TGTGCAAGTCGCTTAGCTCATTCCCGGGACACTGTAAACTCTGGGGCCAACGTCCTGACTTTC.